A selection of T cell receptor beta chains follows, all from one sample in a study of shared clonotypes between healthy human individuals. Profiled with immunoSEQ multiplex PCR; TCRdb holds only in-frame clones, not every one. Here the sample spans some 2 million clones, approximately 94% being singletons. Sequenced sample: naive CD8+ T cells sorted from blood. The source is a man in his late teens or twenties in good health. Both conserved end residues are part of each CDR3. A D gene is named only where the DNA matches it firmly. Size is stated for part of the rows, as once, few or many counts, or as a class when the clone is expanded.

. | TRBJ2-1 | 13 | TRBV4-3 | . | CASSQDPAGGRFF | TGCGCCAGCAGCCAAGATCCGGCTGGGGGACGGTTCTTC
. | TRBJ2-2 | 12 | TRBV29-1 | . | CSVDVGAGELFF | TGCAGCGTTGATGTCGGCGCCGGGGAGCTGTTTTTT
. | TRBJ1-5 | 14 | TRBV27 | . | CASSLAAVSQPQHF | TGTGCCAGCAGTTTAGCGGCAGTGTCGCAGCCCCAGCATTTT
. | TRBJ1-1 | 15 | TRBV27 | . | CASSLSGGGQGEAFF | TGTGCCAGCAGTTTATCAGGAGGGGGGCAGGGTGAAGCTTTCTTT
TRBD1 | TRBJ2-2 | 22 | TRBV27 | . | CASSLQKHLYPGTGANTGELFF | TGTGCCAGCAGCCTCCAAAAACATCTCTATCCCGGGACAGGGGCGAACACCGGGGAGCTGTTTTTT
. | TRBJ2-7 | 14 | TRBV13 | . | CASSSPGRPYEQYF | TGTGCCAGCAGCTCGCCGGGACGGCCCTACGAGCAGTACTTC
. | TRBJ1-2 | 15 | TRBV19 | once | CASSTTPGANYGYTF | TGTGCCAGTAGTACGACCCCGGGGGCTAACTATGGCTACACCTTC
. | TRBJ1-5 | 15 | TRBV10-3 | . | CAISDWGSSNQPQHF | TGTGCCATCAGTGATTGGGGGAGTAGCAATCAGCCCCAGCATTTT
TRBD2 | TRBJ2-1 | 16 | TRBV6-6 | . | CASSGTSGRYYNEQFF | TGTGCCAGCAGCGGGACTAGCGGGAGATACTACAATGAGCAGTTCTTC
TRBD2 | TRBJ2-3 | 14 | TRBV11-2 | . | CASSSSGGPDTQYF | TGTGCCAGCAGCTCCTCGGGGGGGCCAGATACGCAGTATTTT
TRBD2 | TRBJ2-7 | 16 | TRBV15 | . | CATSSQLTSPEDEQYF | TGTGCCACCAGCAGCCAACTGACTAGCCCCGAGGACGAGCAGTACTTC
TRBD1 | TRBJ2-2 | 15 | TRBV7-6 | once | CASSQGALGGGELFF | TGTGCCAGCAGCCAGGGGGCGCTCGGGGGCGGGGAGCTGTTTTTT
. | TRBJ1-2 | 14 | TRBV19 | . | CASLLREGPFGYTF | TGTGCCAGTCTTCTCAGAGAGGGGCCGTTTGGCTACACCTTC
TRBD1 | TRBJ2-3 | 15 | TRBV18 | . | CASSTRQGAPDTQYF | TGTGCCAGCTCAACAAGACAGGGGGCGCCAGATACGCAGTATTTT
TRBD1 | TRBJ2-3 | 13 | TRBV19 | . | CASSNNRGYTQYF | TGTGCCAGTAGTAACAACAGGGGCTATACGCAGTATTTT
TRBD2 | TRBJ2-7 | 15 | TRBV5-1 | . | CASSEGTSGAHEQYF | TGCGCCAGCAGCGAAGGGACTAGCGGGGCTCACGAGCAGTACTTC
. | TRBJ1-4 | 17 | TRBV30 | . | CAWSVTQEREANEKLFF | TGTGCCTGGAGTGTAACTCAGGAGCGGGAGGCTAATGAAAAACTGTTTTTT
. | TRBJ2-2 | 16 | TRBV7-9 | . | CASMPEGQGGTGELFF | TGTGCCAGCATGCCCGAGGGTCAGGGAGGCACCGGGGAGCTGTTTTTT
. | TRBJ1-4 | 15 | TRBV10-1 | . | CASRVTTEKNEKLFF | TGCGCCAGCAGGGTGACGACAGAAAAGAATGAAAAACTGTTTTTT
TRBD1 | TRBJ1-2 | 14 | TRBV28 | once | CASSPQGGGHGYTF | TGTGCCAGCAGTCCACAGGGGGGAGGCCATGGCTACACCTTC
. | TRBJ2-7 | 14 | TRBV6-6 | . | CASSLAPSSYEQYF | TGTGCCAGCAGTCTAGCACCGAGCTCCTACGAGCAGTACTTC
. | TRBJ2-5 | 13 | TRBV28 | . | CASSQWTKETQYF | TGTGCCAGCAGTCAATGGACCAAAGAGACCCAGTACTTC
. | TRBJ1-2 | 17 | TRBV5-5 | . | CASSLARQGVMRDGYTF | TGTGCCAGCAGCTTGGCCCGGCAGGGCGTGATGCGGGACGGCTACACCTTC
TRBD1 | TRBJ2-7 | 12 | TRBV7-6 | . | CASSLTGDEQYF | TGTGCCAGCAGCCTAACAGGGGACGAGCAGTACTTC
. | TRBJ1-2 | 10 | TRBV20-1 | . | CSASHYGYTF | TGCAGTGCTAGTCACTATGGCTACACCTTC
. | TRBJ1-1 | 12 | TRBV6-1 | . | CASTGVNTEAFF | TGTGCCAGCACGGGTGTGAACACTGAAGCTTTCTTT
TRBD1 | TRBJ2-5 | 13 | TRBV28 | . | CASRHRGEETQYF | TGTGCCAGCCGTCACAGGGGTGAGGAGACCCAGTACTTC
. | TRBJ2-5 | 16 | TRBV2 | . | CASSEFGEGAQETQYF | TGTGCCAGCAGTGAATTCGGCGAAGGGGCTCAAGAGACCCAGTACTTC
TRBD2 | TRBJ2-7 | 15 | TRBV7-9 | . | CASSLVPSGSYEQYF | TGTGCCAGCAGCTTAGTTCCTAGCGGCTCCTACGAGCAGTACTTC
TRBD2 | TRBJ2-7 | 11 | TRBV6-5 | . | CATREGYEQYF | TGTGCCACCCGGGAGGGCTACGAGCAGTACTTC
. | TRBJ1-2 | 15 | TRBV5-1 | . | CASSLVKGEGYGYTF | TGCGCCAGCAGCTTGGTAAAGGGGGAGGGCTATGGCTACACCTTC
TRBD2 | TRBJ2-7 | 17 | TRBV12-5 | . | CASGWGTERDFSYEQYF | TGTGCTAGTGGTTGGGGGACCGAGCGGGATTTCTCCTACGAGCAGTACTTC
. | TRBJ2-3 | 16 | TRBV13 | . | CASSLDPRDSTDTQYF | TGTGCCAGCAGCTTAGACCCGAGGGATAGCACAGATACGCAGTATTTT
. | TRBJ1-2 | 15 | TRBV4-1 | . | CASSQGTEGNYGYTF | TGCGCCAGCAGCCAAGGGACAGAGGGCAATTATGGCTACACCTTC
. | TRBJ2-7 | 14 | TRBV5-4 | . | CASSRGLAEYEQYF | TGTGCCAGCAGCAGGGGTCTAGCCGAGTACGAGCAGTACTTC
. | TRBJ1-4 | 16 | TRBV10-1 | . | CASSPSLGVGDEKLFF | TGCGCCAGCAGTCCCTCCCTGGGCGTAGGGGATGAAAAACTGTTTTTT